Below, 26 T cell receptor beta chains from the same sample are listed, as sequenced in a study of liver allograft versus peripheral blood T cells. On the study more broadly: The authors compared T cell receptor repertoires in transplanted livers with those in the peripheral blood of recipients.

One entry per CDR3 protein, called by TCRdb with MiXCR from the reads. Of some 15,000 distinct CDR3 sequences listed, around a fifth are singletons. These receptors originate from a human patient who had a liver transplant. Some of the T cells may derive from the graft donor.

This clonotype was seen a few times. The CDR3 bases are TGTGCCAGCAGCGTAGGAGGGGAGACCCAGTACTTC. Its protein is CASSVGGETQYF. The chain employs TRBV9 and TRBJ2-5; D is perhaps TRBD2 (5 bases). This CDR3 is built from 12 residues. Per germline, CDR1 SGDLS and CDR2 YYNGEE. V was cut by 0 bases and J by 5 bases, with 5 bases left in between.

This clonotype came up a few times. The V call is TRBV19, the J call TRBJ1-5; the D is unclear. The ends were cut back, 2 bases at V and 0 bases at J, with 2 bases in the middle. This CDR3 has 13 amino acids. CDR1 is LNHDA, CDR2 SQIVND, per germline (reference sequence). The CDR3 here is CASSISSNQPQHF. CDR3 coding DNA: TGTGCCAGTAGTATAAGTAGCAATCAGCCCCAGCATTTT.

There are a few counts of this clonotype. The chain uses TRBV7-9 and TRBJ2-1; TRBD2 aligns across 12 bases. CDR1 and CDR2 (germline): SEHNR, FQNEAQ (reference sequence). The V segment lost 10 bases and the J segment 4 bases; nucleotides outside the gene matches: 11. The CDR3 extends over 16 amino acids. In DNA form, the CDR3 reads TGTGCCACAACTCTAGCGGGAGGGCCTTTATACAATGAGCAGTTCTTC. Translated, it gives CATTLAGGPLYNEQFF.

This clonotype has a handful of counts. The chain combines TRBV5-6 with TRBJ2-2, with D perhaps TRBD2 (5 bases). The CDR3 consists of 16 residues. Germline assignment: CDR1 SGHDT and CDR2 YYEEEE. The ends were cut back, 3 bases at V and 8 bases at J, with 20 bases in the middle. The CDR3 DNA follows: TGTGCCAGCAGCTCGCCCCGGGATACTCTAGCTGGGGAGCTGTTTTTT. Translating it yields CASSSPRDTLAGELFF.

This clonotype was recorded many times. The rearrangement uses TRBV19 and TRBJ2-1; 7 nucleotides line up with TRBD2. Germline V CDR1 and CDR2: LNHDA, SQIVND (reference sequence). CDR3 length equals 14 residues. J was trimmed by 7 bases and V by 6 bases; bases with no gene match: 9. The CDR3 DNA reads as TGTGCCAGTAGGGCTAGCGGTGGAACGAATGAGCAGTTCTTC. It is translated as CASRASGGTNEQFF. Together with reference TRBV19 and TRBJ2-1, the CDR3 gives the full variable domain: DGGITQSPKYLFRKEGQNVTLSCEQNLNHDAMYWYRQDPGQGLRLIYYSQIVNDFQKGDIAEGYSVSREKKESFPLTVTSAQKNPTAFYLCASRASGGTNEQFFGPGTRLTVL.

The chain couples TRBV20-1 to TRBJ2-1; D gene ambiguous. The germline gives CDR1 DFQATT, CDR2 SNEGSKA (reference sequence). CDR3 length: 15 amino acids. The germline V and J ends were trimmed by 5 bases and 2 bases, with 16 bases remaining between them. CDR3 sequence: CSAGSIERAYNEQFF. The CDR3 DNA sequence: TGCAGTGCTGGGTCTATTGAGCGAGCCTACAATGAGCAGTTCTTC.

Many counts were recorded for this clonotype. The chain recombines TRBV6-1 with TRBJ1-4, with 12 nucleotides matching TRBD1. Trimming removed 6 bases from V and 0 bases from J; junction bases left unmatched: 5. The CDR3 is 17 residues long. Germline assignment: CDR1 MNHNS and CDR2 SASEGT. CDR3 nucleotide sequence: TGTGCCAGCAGCGGGACAGGGGGCATTGCAACTAATGAAAAACTGTTTTTT. Translation gives CASSGTGGIATNEKLFF.

This clonotype showed up many times. The chain combines TRBV28 with TRBJ1-5, with D possibly matching TRBD1 (5 bases). There are 15 residues in the CDR3. With 3 bases removed from V and 8 bases from J, the gap between germline ends came to 17 bases. Germline V gene sequence: CDR1 MDHEN, CDR2 SYDVKM. As DNA, the CDR3 is TGTGCCAGCAGTTTGTTTTCATTGGTGGGGGAGCCCCAGCATTTT. Its protein is CASSLFSLVGEPQHF.

This sequence joins TRBV28 and TRBJ2-7, with TRBD1 matching 10 bases. The CDR3 loop spans 13 amino acids. J was trimmed by 4 bases and V by 8 bases; bases with no gene match: 5. Germline V gene lookup returns CDR1 MDHEN and CDR2 SYDVKM. CDR3 residues: CASGDRGGYEQYF. The DNA of the CDR3 is TGTGCCAGCGGGGACAGGGGAGGGTACGAGCAGTACTTC.

This clonotype was observed many times. CDR3 loop: CASTGTGWTGELFF. CDR3 coding DNA: TGTGCCAGTACCGGGACAGGGTGGACCGGGGAGCTGTTTTTT. This chain links TRBV19 with TRBJ2-2, with 9 bases identical to TRBD1. Germline V gene sequence: CDR1 LNHDA, CDR2 SQIVND (reference sequence). Trimming cost V 7 bases and J 5 bases; bases outside gene matches: 5. CDR3 length: 14 amino acids.

This clonotype was detected a few times. CDR3 bases: TGTGCCAGCTCACCACCGATCCTCAGAGGGATTCAGTACTTC. Translated, it gives CASSPPILRGIQYF. The V and J genes are TRBV18 and TRBJ2-4; D possibly corresponds to TRBD2 (5 bases). Germline V lookup: CDR1 KGHSH, CDR2 LQKENI. The CDR3 sequence is 14 residues long. V lost 0 bases to trimming and J lost 10 bases, with 13 bases between them.

This clonotype has a handful of counts. The chain has TRBV28 and TRBJ2-3, with TRBD2 matching over 8 bases. The CDR3 loop spans 17 amino acids. V lost 5 bases, J lost 2 bases, and 12 bases stayed unmatched. The germline V gene has CDR1 MDHEN and CDR2 SYDVKM. The CDR3 region has the DNA TGTGCCAGCAGTCACTTCCTTAGCGGGACTAACACAGATACGCAGTATTTT. Amino acids: CASSHFLSGTNTDTQYF.

With respect to this clonotype: This may come from a read error, since a much larger clone is one base off. This rearrangement joins TRBV7-2 to TRBJ1-4; maybe TRBD1 (6 bases). Trimming stripped 4 bases from V and 0 bases from J, with 6 bases between. Germline V gene sequence: CDR1 SGHTA, CDR2 FQGNSA. This CDR3 region has 14 residues. DNA of the CDR3: TGTACCAGCAGCTGGACAGCAACTAATGAAAAACTGTTTTTT. Protein product: CTSSWTATNEKLFF.

Comment on this clonotype: A clone one base away is much larger, so this may be a read error. V is TRBV19 and J is TRBJ1-5; a weak D match, TRBD1 (6 bases). The CDR3 has 14 amino acids. In germline, CDR1 is LNHDA, CDR2 SQIVND (reference sequence). V gave up 7 bases and J gave up 9 bases, with 19 bases separating them. CDR3 in DNA: TGTGCCAGTACTGGGGGGCGCAGTGGTCGGCCCCAGCATTTT. Its translation: CASTGGRSGRPQHF.

This chain connects TRBV15 to TRBJ2-3; TRBD2 agrees at 10 bases. V was pared by 3 bases and J by 2 bases, with 5 bases of the junction left unmatched. CDR3 size: 16 residues. Germline-derived CDR1 and CDR2 are LNHNV and YYDKDF (reference sequence). CDR3 sequence reads: CATSRRLAGNTDTQYF. CDR3 in DNA: TGTGCCACCAGCAGGAGACTAGCGGGCAACACAGATACGCAGTATTTT.

This clonotype is termed medium-sized. The V and J genes are TRBV7-2 and TRBJ1-4; D perhaps matches TRBD1 (5 bases). Per germline, CDR1 SGHTA and CDR2 FQGNSA. Trimming removed 0 bases from V and 5 bases from J, with 13 bases in between. The CDR3 spans 16 residues. CDR3 nucleotide sequence: TGTGCCAGCAGCTTAGCAGGGGTTGGGGTCAATGAAAAACTGTTTTTT. It specifies CASSLAGVGVNEKLFF.

The table lists this clonotype with a few counts. J is TRBJ2-5 and V is TRBV14; the match to TRBD2 covers 7 bases. The J segment lost 5 bases and the V segment lost 4 bases, leaving 16 bases of the junction unmatched. Germline values: CDR1 SGHDN, CDR2 FVKESK. CDR3 length: 17 amino acids. CDR3 loop: CASSPAEGLMGGETQYF. In nucleotides, the CDR3 is TGTGCCAGCAGCCCCGCCGAGGGGCTCATGGGAGGGGAGACCCAGTACTTC.

This clonotype is labeled as medium-sized. The chain is built from TRBV19 and TRBJ2-6; a possible D gene is TRBD1 (6 bases). Germline CDR1 is LNHDA and CDR2 is SQIVND (reference sequence). The CDR3 spans 17 residues. The V and J ends lost 3 bases and 0 bases respectively, with 12 bases between them. DNA for the CDR3: TGTGCCAGTAGTATTGTATGGACAGTCTCTGGGGCCAACGTCCTGACTTTC. Translated: CASSIVWTVSGANVLTF.

This clonotype was recorded at least ten times. This chain connects TRBV19 to TRBJ2-7; 13 nucleotides match TRBD2. With 4 bases clipped from V and 5 bases from J, the junction kept 8 bases outside the gene matches. This CDR3 has 16 amino acids. CDR1 LNHDA and CDR2 SQIVND come from the germline V gene (reference sequence). The DNA of the CDR3 is TGTGCCAGTAGTACCCCACTAGCGGGAGGGATCCACGAGCAGTACTTC. Amino acids: CASSTPLAGGIHEQYF.

This clonotype has ten or more counts. The rearrangement links TRBV6-2 or TRBV6-3 to TRBJ2-7, with 8 bases fitting TRBD2. CDR3 length: 19 amino acids. From germline, CDR1 is MNHEY and CDR2 SVGEGT. V shed 0 bases and J 5 bases; nucleotides not matched to a gene: 18. The CDR3 DNA is TGTGCCAGCAGTTACTCGATCTACAAAAGAACCGGACTAGCAAACGAGCAGTACTTC. As protein: CASSYSIYKRTGLANEQYF.

The V and J genes are TRBV7-2 and TRBJ2-1; the D is unclear. CDR1 and CDR2 (germline): SGHTA, FQGNSA. The CDR3 loop spans 12 amino acids. V was trimmed by 1 base and J by 12 bases, leaving 10 bases between them. CDR3: CASSLGPGPQFF. The CDR3 bases are TGTGCCAGCAGCTTAGGTCCGGGCCCGCAGTTCTTC.

The chain links TRBV6-5 to TRBJ2-7, with D perhaps being TRBD1 or TRBD2 (5 bases each). Germline-derived CDR1 and CDR2 are MNHEY and SVGAGI. The V gene lost 6 bases and the J gene lost 4 bases, with 19 bases spanning the gap. This CDR3 region has 15 residues. CDR3 DNA sequence: TGTGCCAGCAGACTAGACAGTTACACACCGTACGAGCAGTACTTC. It encodes CASRLDSYTPYEQYF.

There are a few counts of this clonotype. This chain joins TRBV19 and TRBJ2-3; tentative D call: TRBD2 (6 bases). The V and J ends lost 5 bases and 2 bases respectively, with 11 bases between them. The germline CDR1 and CDR2 sequences are LNHDA and SQIVND (reference sequence). There are 14 residues in the CDR3. The CDR3 DNA is TGTGCCAGTAGTCCGGGACTTTACACAGATACGCAGTATTTT. This translates into CASSPGLYTDTQYF. The entire variable domain, with the rest obtained from reference TRBV19 and TRBJ2-3, is as follows: DGGITQSPKYLFRKEGQNVTLSCEQNLNHDAMYWYRQDPGQGLRLIYYSQIVNDFQKGDIAEGYSVSREKKESFPLTVTSAQKNPTAFYLCASSPGLYTDTQYFGPGTRLTVL.

The chain links TRBV6-2 or TRBV6-3 to TRBJ1-5, with 8 bases fitting TRBD1. V was pared by 0 bases and J by 6 bases, with 1 base of the junction left unmatched. The V gene's germline CDR1 is MNHEY and CDR2 SVGEGT. The CDR3 extends over 14 amino acids. In DNA form, the CDR3 reads TGTGCCAGCAGTTACTCCAGGGGGCTTCAGCCCCAGCATTTT. Encoded protein: CASSYSRGLQPQHF.

This clonotype was counted between two and nine times. The rearrangement uses TRBV10-3 and TRBJ1-6; 8 bases line up with TRBD1. The CDR3 spans 15 residues. The germline V gene has CDR1 ENHRY and CDR2 SYGVKD. Trimming cost V 4 bases and J 6 bases; bases outside gene matches: 5. This CDR3 reads CAISAGGASNSPLHF. CDR3 sequence (DNA): TGTGCCATCAGTGCAGGGGGCGCGAGTAATTCACCCCTCCACTTT.

The V and J genes are TRBV19 and TRBJ1-2; D not resolved. Trimming removed 1 base from V and 3 bases from J, with 3 bases in between. The CDR3 sequence is 12 residues long. Germline-derived CDR1 and CDR2 are LNHDA and SQIVND (reference sequence). The CDR3 reads CASSIGDYGYTF. CDR3 DNA sequence: TGTGCCAGTAGTATAGGTGACTATGGCTACACCTTC.